One sample yielded the 27 T cell receptor beta chains listed below, sequenced in a study of T cell responses to AZD1222 COVID-19 vaccine. TCRdb keeps only in-frame clones here, not all; method: immunoSEQ multiplex PCR. The top ten hold 26% of the sample, which has about 92,000 clones, around 90% seen once. The starting material was peripheral blood, obtained on day 0 of AZD1222 vaccination. These receptors all come from an adult in good health.

The chain joins TRBV6-5 to TRBJ1-2; D may be TRBD1 (6 bases). CDR1 and CDR2 from the germline V gene are MNHEY and SVGAGI. V gave up 4 bases and J gave up 4 bases, with 7 bases separating them. This CDR3 is 12 amino acids long. The CDR3 region is CASSSQGYGYTF. As DNA, the CDR3 is TGTGCCAGCAGTTCACAGGGCTATGGCTACACCTTC.

The genes are TRBV6-2 or TRBV6-3 and TRBJ1-5, with D maybe TRBD1 (6 bases). The germline V gene has CDR1 MNHEY and CDR2 SVGEGT. The V and J ends lost 0 bases and 3 bases respectively, with 15 bases between them. The CDR3 totals 17 residues. CDR3 protein: CASSYSVGGSYNQPQHF. The CDR3, as DNA: TGTGCCAGCAGTTACTCGGTCGGGGGCTCCTACAATCAGCCCCAGCATTTT.

The V call is TRBV24-1, the J call TRBJ2-5; perhaps D is TRBD1 or TRBD2 (5 bases each). CDR1 KGHDR and CDR2 SFDVKD come from the germline V gene. This CDR3 has 15 amino acids. Deletions cut 9 bases from V and 1 base from J, with 17 bases between. The CDR3 loop reads CATSARRDGQETQYF. Here the CDR3 DNA reads TGTGCCACCTCTGCCCGTCGGGACGGCCAAGAGACCCAGTACTTC.

On this clone itself: At one of its ends the junction is not consistent with the germline gene, which may arise from a read error. The chain couples TRBV19 to TRBJ1-5; tentatively, D is TRBD1 (5 bases). CDR1 is LNHDA, CDR2 SQIVND, per germline (reference sequence). The CDR3 has 15 residues. Here the CDR3 DNA reads TGTGCCAGCAGTATATGGGGGTATGGGGATCAGCCCCAGCATTTT. As protein: CASSIWGYGDQPQHF.

This clone has just one count. Other DNA sequences in this sample translate to the same CDR3. This chain links TRBV5-6 with TRBJ1-2; D is perhaps TRBD1 (5 bases). The CDR3 is made up of 12 amino acids. Germline V gene lookup returns CDR1 SGHDT and CDR2 YYEEEE. V dropped 3 bases and J dropped 8 bases, with 11 bases sitting between them. CDR3 in amino acids: CASSWGGDGYTF. CDR3 DNA sequence: TGTGCCAGCAGCTGGGGAGGGGACGGCTACACCTTC.

V is TRBV24-1 and J is TRBJ2-7, with a possible D match to TRBD2 (6 bases). V lost 2 bases and J lost 6, with 16 bases in between. The CDR3 is 15 residues long. The germline V gene has CDR1 KGHDR and CDR2 SFDVKD. The CDR3 DNA follows: TGTGCCACCAGTGATTCTGGCAGGGAGGTCGGCGAGCAGTACTTC. Translating gives CATSDSGREVGEQYF.

This sequence joins TRBV5-1 and TRBJ2-3; 8 nucleotides line up with TRBD1. The CDR3 extends over 18 amino acids. V dropped 4 bases and J dropped 4; count of bases not matched to a gene: 17. Germline values: CDR1 SGHRS, CDR2 YFSETQ. CDR3 region: CASSNTLTGELWSDTQYF. DNA of the CDR3: TGCGCCAGCAGCAACACCCTGACAGGGGAATTGTGGTCAGATACGCAGTATTTT. Supplemented by reference TRBV5-1 and TRBJ2-3, the full variable domain reads KAGVTQTPRYLIKTRGQQVTLSCSPISGHRSVSWYQQTPGQGLQFLFEYFSETQRNKGNFPGRFSGRQFSNSRSEMNVSTLELGDSALYLCASSNTLTGELWSDTQYFGPGTRLTVL.

CDR3 sequence reads: CAWSRGQAASYEQYF. The CDR3 nucleotides are TGTGCCTGGAGTAGGGGGCAGGCGGCCTCCTACGAGCAGTACTTC. The rearrangement joins TRBV30 to TRBJ2-7; 7 bases align to TRBD1. The CDR3 covers 15 residues. Germline CDR1 GTSNPN, CDR2 SVGIG (reference sequence). Germline trimming cut 2 bases from V and 0 bases from J; bases unmatched to any gene: 7.

The chain couples TRBV10-3 to TRBJ2-3; TRBD2 matches 10 bases. The trim removed 0 bases at V and 2 bases at J, leaving 8 bases unmatched. Germline CDR1 and CDR2: ENHRY and SYGVKD. The CDR3 loop spans 18 amino acids. CDR3 nucleotide sequence: TGTGCCATCAGTGAGTCGATCATAGCGGGAGGCCTCACAGATACGCAGTATTTT. It yields the protein CAISESIIAGGLTDTQYF.

The rearrangement joins TRBV6-5 to TRBJ1-1; D unresolved. V lost 4 bases and J lost 3, with 9 bases in between. CDR3 length equals 13 residues. The V gene's germline CDR1 is MNHEY and CDR2 SVGAGI. CDR3 in DNA: TGTGCCAGCAGTTCGAGGGATGACACTGAAGCTTTCTTT. Amino acids: CASSSRDDTEAFF.

The CDR3, as DNA: TGTGCCAGCAGTCCTTCCGGGGGCTCCTCCTACGAGCAGTACTTC. This codes for CASSPSGGSSYEQYF. The chain joins TRBV28 to TRBJ2-7; D could derive from TRBD1 or TRBD2 (6 bases each). CDR3 size: 15 residues. V lost 5 bases, J lost 0 bases, and 14 bases lay in between. Germline CDR1 is MDHEN and CDR2 is SYDVKM. The full variable domain, its missing parts supplied by reference TRBV28 and TRBJ2-7, is DVKVTQSSRYLVKRTGEKVFLECVQDMDHENMFWYRQDPGLGLRLIYFSYDVKMKEKGDIPEGYSVSREKKERFSLILESASTNQTSMYLCASSPSGGSSYEQYFGPGTRLTVT.

The gene calls are TRBV29-1 and TRBJ2-7, with unresolved D. Germline V lookup: CDR1 SQVTM, CDR2 ANQGSEA. The V and J ends lost 3 bases and 0 bases respectively, with 6 bases between them. The CDR3 length is 12 residues. CDR3 amino acids: CSVEVDSYEQYF. The CDR3 DNA is TGCAGCGTTGAGGTGGACTCCTACGAGCAGTACTTC.

The chain employs TRBV7-2 and TRBJ2-1; tentative D call: TRBD2 (5 bases). CDR1 is SGHTA, CDR2 FQGNSA, per germline. This CDR3 is 14 amino acids long. The V and J ends lost 1 base and 8 bases respectively, with 12 bases between them. CDR3 residues: CASSLDQPRDEQFF. CDR3 bases: TGTGCCAGCAGCTTAGACCAACCGCGGGATGAGCAGTTCTTC.

Note on this clone: The junction and the germline gene differ at one end; a read error may be behind it. The V gene is TRBV7-2, the J gene TRBJ1-5; no definite D call. CDR1 is SGHTA, CDR2 FQGNSA, per germline. This CDR3 is 14 amino acids long. The CDR3 protein is CASSSKTSTQPQHF. The CDR3 bases are TGTGCCAGCAGCTCCAAGACGAGCACTCAGCCCCAGCATTTT.

This rearrangement joins TRBV28 to TRBJ2-5; D possibly corresponds to TRBD1 (5 bases). The CDR3 loop spans 15 amino acids. The germline V gene has CDR1 MDHEN and CDR2 SYDVKM. Trimming removed 7 bases from V and 5 bases from J, with 20 bases in between. The chain's CDR3 is CASTPKYRQTETQYF. CDR3 DNA sequence: TGTGCCAGCACCCCGAAATATCGACAGACGGAGACCCAGTACTTC.

This chain uses TRBV3-1 (or the pseudogene TRBV3-2) with TRBJ1-4; possibly TRBD1 for D (5 bases). Trimming pared 4 bases from V and 0 bases from J, leaving 12 bases between. Per germline, CDR1 LGHDT and CDR2 YNNKEL (reference sequence). The CDR3 spans 16 residues. CDR3 residues: CASSPTGQATNEKLFF. CDR3 sequence (DNA): TGTGCCAGCAGCCCCACGGGGCAGGCAACTAATGAAAAACTGTTTTTT.

The chain joins TRBV6-1 to TRBJ2-7; D gene unclear. In germline, CDR1 is MNHNS, CDR2 SASEGT. V was cut by 3 bases and J by 3 bases, with 12 bases left in between. The CDR3 extends over 14 amino acids. Here the CDR3 reads CASSEGSVNYEQYF. Written as DNA, the CDR3 is TGTGCCAGCAGTGAGGGGTCAGTGAACTACGAGCAGTACTTC.

The V gene is TRBV6-5, the J gene TRBJ2-7, with 10 bases aligning to TRBD1. Germline-derived CDR1 and CDR2 are MNHEY and SVGAGI. Trimming took 5 bases from V and 3 from J; bases not matched to a gene: 1. The length of the CDR3 is 13 residues. CDR3 nucleotide sequence: TGTGCCAGCAGTAGGGACAGGGGCTACGAGCAGTACTTC. Protein sequence: CASSRDRGYEQYF.

The chain is built from TRBV14 and TRBJ2-7; a possible D gene is TRBD2 (5 bases). The germline V gene encodes CDR1 SGHDN and CDR2 FVKESK. The ends were cut back, 4 bases at V and 2 bases at J, with 15 bases in the middle. The CDR3 contains 15 residues. The CDR3 DNA reads as TGTGCCAGCAGCCTTTTGGACGTGGGAGCCTACGAGCAGTACTTC. It codes for CASSLLDVGAYEQYF. The full variable domain, in which reference TRBV14 and TRBJ2-7 provide the parts outside the CDR3, is EAGVTQFPSHSVIEKGQTVTLRCDPISGHDNLYWYRRVMGKEIKFLLHFVKESKQDESGMPNNRFLAERTGGTYSTLKVQPAELEDSGVYFCASSLLDVGAYEQYFGPGTRLTVT.

This clone was seen a single time. The rearrangement joins TRBV5-5 to TRBJ2-1; 7 nucleotides align to TRBD2. This CDR3 is built from 14 residues. Looked up from germline, CDR1 is SGHKS and CDR2 is YYEKEE (reference sequence). Germline trimming cut 1 base from V and 13 bases from J; bases unmatched to any gene: 11. As DNA, the CDR3 is TGTGCCAGCAGCTTGCTAGCGGAGTTGATAATCCAGTTCTTC. Its translation: CASSLLAELIIQFF.

J is TRBJ2-6 and V is TRBV4-2, with a possible D match to TRBD2 (5 bases). Germline V gives CDR1 LGHNA, CDR2 YNFKEQ. The CDR3 length is 17 residues. V shed 0 bases and J shed 4 bases, with 13 bases lying between them. For the CDR3, the DNA is TGTGCCAGCAGCCAAGATACTAGGAGTCTCGGGGCCAACGTCCTGACTTTC. It translates to CASSQDTRSLGANVLTF.

The chain links TRBV5-6 to TRBJ1-5; D is undetermined. The germline gives CDR1 SGHDT, CDR2 YYEEEE. The CDR3 runs to 14 residues. V lost 0 bases and J 9 bases, leaving 13 bases between the germline ends. The CDR3 spells CASSLGRGERPQHF. The CDR3 DNA follows: TGTGCCAGCAGCTTGGGCCGGGGAGAGCGGCCCCAGCATTTT.

The V call is TRBV12-3 or TRBV12-4, the J call TRBJ2-7; D gene unclear. This CDR3 spans 12 amino acids. Trimming removed 3 bases from V and 7 bases from J, with 10 bases in between. DNA for the CDR3: TGTGCCAGCAGTTTTGCGCGTAGGGAGCAGTACTTC. It translates to CASSFARREQYF.

The genes are TRBV10-3 and TRBJ2-5, with D perhaps matching TRBD1 (6 bases). This CDR3 region has 20 residues. Germline CDR1 ENHRY, CDR2 SYGVKD. V lost 5 bases to trimming and J lost 5 bases, with 33 bases between them. The CDR3 sequence is CAISKARQLVSRGWTETQYF. Written as DNA, the CDR3 is TGTGCCATCAGTAAGGCCCGACAGCTAGTCTCGAGGGGGTGGACGGAGACCCAGTACTTC.

This clone came up once. This chain connects TRBV5-8 to TRBJ2-1; D may be TRBD1 or TRBD2 (5 bases each). V gave up 4 bases and J gave up 3 bases, with 14 bases separating them. Germline V CDR1 and CDR2: SGHTS, YDEGEE. CDR3 length: 15 residues. For the CDR3, the DNA is TGTGCCAGCAGCCCCGGGACCGTCGGCTACAATGAGCAGTTCTTC. It translates to CASSPGTVGYNEQFF.

The chain is built from TRBV7-2 and TRBJ2-7; possibly TRBD1 or TRBD2 for D (5 bases each). The germline gives CDR1 SGHTA, CDR2 FQGNSA. The CDR3 runs 15 residues. The V gene lost 0 bases and the J gene lost 6 bases, with 15 bases spanning the gap. The CDR3 is CASSLARGLPAEQYF. CDR3 in DNA: TGTGCCAGCAGCTTAGCGAGGGGCCTCCCCGCCGAGCAGTACTTC.

This sequence joins TRBV5-6 and TRBJ2-3, with D unclear. This CDR3 contains 12 residues. V lost 1 base, J lost 2 bases, and 2 bases lay in between. CDR1 SGHDT and CDR2 YYEEEE come from the germline V gene. The CDR3 DNA reads TGTGCCAGCAGCTTGTTCACAGATACGCAGTATTTT. Residues: CASSLFTDTQYF.